This record looks at one T cell receptor (beta chain) sequence and its context. CDR3 length: 14 amino acids. Germline values: CDR1 MNHEY, CDR2 SVGAGI. V was pared by 5 bases and J by 2 bases, with 2 bases of the junction left unmatched. This sample is drawn from a study of blood T cell repertoires in COVID-19. Authors' methods: Amplifying reference gene primers gave estimates of nucleated cell counts. Generated by immunoSEQ multiplex PCR, the TCRdb table keeps only in-frame clones and is missing some. V, J and clone size are those of that table, while D and trimming were read from the DNA. The data show some 250,000 clones, with around nine tenths seen just once and 0.99% held by the top ten.

The sample comprised peripheral blood. This receptor was taken from a woman in her forties who had recovered from COVID-19. The genes are TRBV6-5 and TRBJ2-7; 11 positions agree with TRBD2. The CDR3 spells CASSPSGRTYEQYF. The DNA of the CDR3 is TGTGCCAGCAGTCCTAGCGGGAGGACCTACGAGCAGTACTTC.